This paragraph covers one T cell receptor (beta chain) sequence. Its antigen is currently unknown. This entry belongs to a study of CD8 T cells in Susac syndrome. Findings and limits, study-wide: Susac-specific public clones numbered about 15 in total CD8+ repertoires (and roughly five in CD8+ TEMRA repertoires).

V lost 7 bases to trimming and J lost 5 bases, with 15 bases between them. This CDR3 has 13 amino acids. CDR1 SGHVS and CDR2 FQNEAQ come from the germline V gene. As judged by recently defined diagnostic criteria, patients with Susac syndrome had definite or probable disease. When the RNA was reverse transcribed, random hexamers were used with an input of roughly 0.5 to 1 ug. TCR beta CDR3 was amplified by immunoSEQ multiplex PCR. This amplification extended across 54 Vbeta and 13 Jbeta segments. One entry per CDR3 protein, called by TCRdb with MiXCR from the immunoSEQ multiplex PCR reads. The sample shows roughly 130,000 distinct CDR3 sequences, roughly 94% of them seen only once.

Sequencing used CD8+ T cells from PBMCs. V gene TRBV7-8 combines with J gene TRBJ2-7, with no clear D. This TCR was recovered from a human donor with Susac syndrome. For the CDR3, the DNA is TGTGCCAGCACCCTCAAAGTGGCCCACGAGCAGTACTTC. Translation: CASTLKVAHEQYF.